These 5 T cell receptor beta chains came from one sample sequenced in a study of molecular identifiers for immune sequencing clone quantification. TCRdb independently ran MiXCR on the PCR reads; one entry per CDR3 protein. The profile shows 85,000 to 100,000 distinct CDR3 sequences, roughly 24% of them singletons. Input material: naive CD8+ T cells from blood, with Jurkat cell RNA spiked in. The subset was: FACS-sorted CD8+CD4-CCR7+CD45RA+ naive T cells. Every receptor here comes from a human donor in good health. Some libraries in this study had Jurkat cell RNA spiked in.

This clonotype came up a few times. The junction and the germline gene differ at one end; a read error may be behind it. V gene TRBV5-3 combines with J gene TRBJ1-1; possible D gene TRBD1, 5 bases. TRBV5-3 falls under the ORF class, with uncertain function. The CDR3 runs to 12 residues. CDR3 sequence: CASSWGGTEAFF. The CDR3 DNA follows: TGTGCCAGCAGCTGGGGGGGTACTGAAGCTTTCTTT.

The genes are TRBV19 and TRBJ2-5, with 13 bases aligning to TRBD2. The germline CDR1 and CDR2 sequences are LNHDA and SQIVND (reference sequence). The CDR3 is 18 residues long. Germline trimming cut 1 base from V and 3 bases from J; bases unmatched to any gene: 8. The CDR3 reads CASSIGEGLAGPEETQYF. The CDR3 DNA sequence: TGTGCCAGTAGTATAGGAGAGGGACTAGCGGGACCAGAAGAGACCCAGTACTTC.

This clonotype was seen more than once but under ten times. The junction differs from germline at one of its ends, possibly a read error. This chain links TRBV6-2 or TRBV6-3 with TRBJ2-3; 8 bases map to TRBD2. The germline V gene has CDR1 MNHEY and CDR2 SVGEGT. The CDR3 is made up of 16 amino acids. The chain's CDR3 is CASCYPSRGRTDTQYF. CDR3 nucleotide sequence: TGTGCCAGCTGTTACCCTTCCCGCGGGAGGACAGATACGCAGTATTTT.

Concerning this clonotype itself: The germline gene is not matched at one end of the junction; a read error may be the cause. V is TRBV7-8 and J is TRBJ2-1; 12 bases fit TRBD1. The CDR3 totals 14 residues. CDR1 is SGHVS and CDR2 is FQNEAQ in the germline V gene. CDR3 nucleotides: TGTGCCAGCAGCTTCGGGACAGGGGGCGGGGAGCAGTCCTTC. It translates to CASSFGTGGGEQSF.

A word on this clonotype: A read error may explain this, as a much larger clone is one base away. The V and J genes are TRBV5-3 and TRBJ2-1; TRBD1 agrees at 8 bases. TRBV5-3 belongs to the ORF category, with a function that is uncertain. CDR3 length: 16 amino acids. V dropped 8 bases and J dropped 5; count of bases not matched to a gene: 15. This chain's CDR3 is CASSLTRTGKHNEQFF. The CDR3 coding sequence is TGTGCCAGCAGCCTTACCAGGACAGGGAAACACAATGAGCAGTTCTTC.